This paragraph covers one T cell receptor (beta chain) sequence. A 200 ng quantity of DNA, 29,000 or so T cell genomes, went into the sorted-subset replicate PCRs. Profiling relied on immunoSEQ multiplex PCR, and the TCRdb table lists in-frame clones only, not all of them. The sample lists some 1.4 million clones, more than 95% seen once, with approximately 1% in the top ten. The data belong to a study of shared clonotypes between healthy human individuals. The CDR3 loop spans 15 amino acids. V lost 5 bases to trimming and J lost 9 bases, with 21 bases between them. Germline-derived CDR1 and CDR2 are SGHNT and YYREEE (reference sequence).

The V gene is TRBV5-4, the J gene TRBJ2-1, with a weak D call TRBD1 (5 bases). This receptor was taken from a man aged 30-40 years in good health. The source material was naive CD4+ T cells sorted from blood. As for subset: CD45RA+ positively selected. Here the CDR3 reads CASSNPAQGWGEQFF. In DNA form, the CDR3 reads TGTGCCAGCAGTAATCCGGCCCAGGGTTGGGGTGAGCAGTTCTTC.